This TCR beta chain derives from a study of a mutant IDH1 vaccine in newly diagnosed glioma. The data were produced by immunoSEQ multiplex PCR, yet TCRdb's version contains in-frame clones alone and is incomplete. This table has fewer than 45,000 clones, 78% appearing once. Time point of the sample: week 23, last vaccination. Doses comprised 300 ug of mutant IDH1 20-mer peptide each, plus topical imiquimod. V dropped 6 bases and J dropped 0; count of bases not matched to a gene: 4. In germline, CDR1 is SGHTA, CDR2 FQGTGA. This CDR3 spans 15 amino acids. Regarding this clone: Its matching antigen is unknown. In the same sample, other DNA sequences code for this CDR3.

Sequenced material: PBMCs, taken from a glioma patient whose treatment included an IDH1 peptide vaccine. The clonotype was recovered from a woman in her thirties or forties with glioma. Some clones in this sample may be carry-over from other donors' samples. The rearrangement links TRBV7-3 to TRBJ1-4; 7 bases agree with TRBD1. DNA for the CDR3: TGTGCCAGCAGTCCCCAGGGGGCAACTAATGAAAAACTGTTTTTT. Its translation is CASSPQGATNEKLFF.